The 8 T cell receptor beta chains presented below share a single source sample, sequenced in a study of blood T cell repertoires in COVID-19. TCRdb keeps only in-frame clones here, not all; method: immunoSEQ multiplex PCR. The repertoire holds under 250,000 clones, with 65% to 85% as singletons. Sample: peripheral blood. These receptor sequences come from a woman aged 25 to 39 who had recovered from COVID-19.

The chain links TRBV28 to TRBJ1-2; D is undetermined. The V end lost 5 bases, the J end lost 2 bases, and 12 bases lay between the germline ends. Germline CDR1 and CDR2: MDHEN and SYDVKM. This CDR3 has 14 amino acids. The CDR3 loop reads CASSPPPGNYGYTF. For the CDR3, the DNA is TGTGCCAGCAGTCCTCCACCCGGGAACTATGGCTACACCTTC.

As concerns this clone: A read error may account for a junction end that differs from germline. The chain carries TRBV19 and TRBJ2-1, with TRBD1 identical over 7 bases. CDR1 and CDR2 from the germline V gene are LNHDA and SQIVND (reference sequence). The CDR3 is made up of 15 amino acids. The CDR3: CASSIGTEGSFGQFF. DNA of the CDR3: TGTGCCAGTAGCATAGGGACAGAGGGTTCGTTTGGGCAGTTCTTC.

The rearrangement uses TRBV19 and TRBJ2-5; TRBD2 matches 12 bases. CDR3 length: 16 amino acids. Germline-derived CDR1 and CDR2 are LNHDA and SQIVND (reference sequence). V trimming: 5 bases; J trimming: 0 bases; junction bases outside the gene matches: 4. CDR3 loop: CASSGTSGWYQETQYF. CDR3 sequence (DNA): TGTGCCAGTAGTGGGACTAGCGGGTGGTACCAAGAGACCCAGTACTTC.

J is TRBJ2-7 and V is TRBV27, with D possibly matching TRBD2 (5 bases). Trimming took off 0 bases at V and 4 bases at J, with 10 bases between the two ends. The CDR3 is made up of 14 amino acids. CDR1 is MNHEY, CDR2 SMNVEV, per germline (reference sequence). CDR3 nucleotides: TGTGCCAGCAGTTTATCCCGGCGGGCATACGAGCAGTACTTC. Its protein product is CASSLSRRAYEQYF.

The count of this clone is one. Other DNA sequences in the sample encode the same CDR3. This chain uses TRBV12-5 with TRBJ2-2; maybe TRBD1 (5 bases). Between the trimmed V and J ends, which lost 1 base and 2 bases, there was a span of 8 bases. The CDR3 spans 15 residues. CDR1 and CDR2 from the germline V gene are LGHNT and FRNRAP. The CDR3 DNA follows: TGTGCTAGTGGTTTGGGGGGCTCTAACACCGGGGAGCTGTTTTTT. Protein: CASGLGGSNTGELFF.

The gene calls are TRBV27 and TRBJ2-2; TRBD2 matches 9 bases. Germline CDR1 reads MNHEY; CDR2 reads SMNVEV (reference sequence). V gave up 2 bases and J gave up 6 bases; unmatched junction bases: 4. This CDR3 comprises 15 residues. The CDR3 DNA follows: TGTGCCAGCAGTTTAGGCGGGAGGGCCTCCGGGGAGCTGTTTTTT. This translates into CASSLGGRASGELFF.

This clone showed up many times. This sample includes further DNA sequences coding for the same CDR3. V is TRBV5-5 and J is TRBJ2-7, with 10 bases lining up with TRBD2. This CDR3 has 15 amino acids. CDR1 is SGHKS and CDR2 is YYEKEE in the germline V gene (reference sequence). Unmatched junction bases numbered 0, after V lost 0 bases and J lost 0 bases. This chain's CDR3 is CASSLGTSGSYEQYF. In DNA form, the CDR3 reads TGTGCCAGCAGCTTGGGGACTAGCGGCTCCTACGAGCAGTACTTC.

V and J are TRBV5-4 and TRBJ2-5; TRBD1 might be the D (6 bases). Trimming removed 4 bases from V and 3 bases from J, with 13 bases in between. The CDR3 runs to 14 residues. Germline CDR1 and CDR2: SGHNT and YYREEE (reference sequence). The CDR3 region is CASSVPGQKETQYF. The CDR3 nucleotides read TGTGCCAGCAGCGTCCCGGGACAAAAAGAGACCCAGTACTTC.